The entry below describes one TCR beta chain. What it binds is unknown. The data were produced by immunoSEQ multiplex PCR, yet TCRdb's version contains in-frame clones alone and is incomplete. This sample has under 100,000 clones, with approximately 94% found just once. This sample stems from a study of graft-versus-host responses after intestinal transplantation. Overall study context: Among the recipients, transplants were multivisceral, liver-intestinal, or isolated intestinal. Every transplant recipient was induced with anti-thymocyte globulin, then maintained on tacrolimus and steroids for 2 to 4 years.

The V end was cut by 5 bases, the J end by 8 bases, with 24 bases between. Germline CDR1 reads SGHTA; CDR2 reads FQGNSA. This CDR3 region has 16 residues. Study findings and constraints: Early post-transplant falls in HvG clones accompanied the peak levels of circulating GvH clones. Detection of GvH clones occurred in recipient marrow, and some had their first appearance in ileum or blood.

This TCR came from a human donor who was the organ donor for an intestinal transplant. This rearrangement joins TRBV7-2 to TRBJ1-2, with a possible D match to TRBD1 (6 bases). Here the sequenced sample was unstimulated CD4+ T cells sorted from spleen or lymph node cells, taken before transplant. The CDR3 coding sequence is TGTGCCAGCAGCGCACAGTCAGGGGACATTCAGCTCGGCTACACCTTC. This encodes CASSAQSGDIQLGYTF.